A single T cell receptor (beta chain) is shown here with its context. The target antigen is unknown. Of the isolated RNA, all was reverse transcribed, and so the sequenced material was expressed TCRB transcripts. Sequencing was performed with immunoSEQ multiplex PCR; in TCRdb, only in-frame clones are kept and a portion is missing. The sample shows 150,000 to 200,000 clones, more than 60% of them seen only once. Blood was collected once per donor into heparin, averaging about 120 mL. Germline CDR1 SQVTM, CDR2 ANQGSEA. The CDR3 is 13 residues long. V lost 5 bases and J 7 bases, leaving 15 bases between the germline ends. This record comes from a study of beta chain features in type 1 diabetes. General study results and limits: TCRB repertoires of naive, central memory and Treg cells appeared more similar among patients than among healthy donors. For Type 1 diabetes patients, all four CD4+ subsets carried TCRB CDR3s that were moderately but significantly shorter.

The sequence derives from a man aged 25 to 40 with type 1 diabetes. Input material: naive CD4+ T cells from blood. V and J are TRBV29-1 and TRBJ2-1; weak D call: TRBD2 (5 bases). CDR3 protein: CSVQRITRNEQFF. CDR3 coding DNA: TGCAGCGTTCAGCGGATTACTAGGAATGAGCAGTTCTTC.